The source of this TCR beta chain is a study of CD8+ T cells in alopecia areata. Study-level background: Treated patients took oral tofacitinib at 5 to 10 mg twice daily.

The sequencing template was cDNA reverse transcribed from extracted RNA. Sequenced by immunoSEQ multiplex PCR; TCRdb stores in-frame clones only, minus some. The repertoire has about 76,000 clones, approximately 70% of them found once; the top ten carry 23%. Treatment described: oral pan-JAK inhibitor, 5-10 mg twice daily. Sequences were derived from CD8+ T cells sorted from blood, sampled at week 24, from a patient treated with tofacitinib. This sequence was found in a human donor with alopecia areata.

The CDR3 loop reads CASSGTGSMNTEAFF. CDR3 nucleotide sequence: TGTGCCAGCAGCGGGACAGGGAGCATGAACACTGAAGCTTTCTTT. The chain links TRBV9 to TRBJ1-1; TRBD1 aligns across 8 bases. The CDR3 is 15 residues long. CDR1 SGDLS and CDR2 YYNGEE come from the germline V gene. The trim removed 3 bases at V and 0 bases at J, leaving 4 bases unmatched.